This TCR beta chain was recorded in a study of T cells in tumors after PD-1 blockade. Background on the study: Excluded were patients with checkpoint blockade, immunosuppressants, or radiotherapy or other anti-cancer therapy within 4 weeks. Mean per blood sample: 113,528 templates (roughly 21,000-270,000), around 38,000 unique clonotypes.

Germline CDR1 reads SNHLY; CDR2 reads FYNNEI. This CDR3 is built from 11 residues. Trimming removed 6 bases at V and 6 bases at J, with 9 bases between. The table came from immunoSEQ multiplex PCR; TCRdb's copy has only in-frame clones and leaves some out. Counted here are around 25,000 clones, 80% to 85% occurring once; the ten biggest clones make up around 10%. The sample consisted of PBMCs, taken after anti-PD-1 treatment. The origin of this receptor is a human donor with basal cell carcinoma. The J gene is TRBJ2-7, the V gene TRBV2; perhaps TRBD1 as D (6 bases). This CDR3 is CASRAGAEQYF. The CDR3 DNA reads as TGTGCCAGCAGGGCAGGGGCCGAGCAGTACTTC. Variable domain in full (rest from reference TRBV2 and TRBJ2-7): EPEVTQTPSHQVTQMGQEVILRCVPISNHLYFYWYRQILGQKVEFLVSFYNNEISEKSEIFDDQFSVERPDGSNFTLKIRSTKLEDSAMYFCASRAGAEQYFGPGTRLTVT.